The 24 T cell receptor beta chains listed next were all sequenced from one sample in a study of T cells in Graves' hyperthyroidism and ophthalmopathy. Authors of the study amplified TCR beta CDR3 regions from RNA transcripts. HTBI primers drove first-round RT-PCR of the TCR CDR3. TCRdb itself ran the multiplex PCR reads through MiXCR, one entry per CDR3 protein. This table has around 500,000 distinct CDR3 sequences, around 15% appearing once. The sequenced sample was blood. These receptors were obtained from a woman aged 25 to 45 with Graves' ophthalmopathy.

The V call is TRBV5-1, the J call TRBJ2-2; 7 bases fit TRBD1. V lost 4 bases, J lost 6 bases, and 6 bases stayed unmatched. The CDR3 contains 14 residues. Per germline, CDR1 SGHRS and CDR2 YFSETQ. DNA for the CDR3: TGCGCCAGCAGCGTCAGACAGGGAGCCGGGGAGCTGTTTTTT. Protein sequence: CASSVRQGAGELFF.

The CDR3 reads CASSLAAGVPPTDTQYF. The DNA of the CDR3 is TGTGCCAGCAGCTTGGCAGCGGGAGTCCCCCCAACAGATACGCAGTATTTT. The chain carries TRBV5-6 and TRBJ2-3; 8 bases are shared with TRBD2. CDR1 is SGHDT and CDR2 is YYEEEE in the germline V gene. CDR3 length: 17 amino acids. J lost 3 bases, V lost 0 bases, and 9 bases had no gene match.

Comments on this clonotype: With a much larger clone just one base away, this may be a read error. The chain is built from TRBV29-1 and TRBJ2-1; unclear D gene. The germline CDR1 and CDR2 sequences are SQVTM and ANQGSEA. Trimming removed 4 bases at V and 0 bases at J, with 13 bases between. This CDR3 contains 15 residues. The CDR3 is CSVAFPDNSYNEQFF. The CDR3, as DNA: TGCAGCGTTGCGTTTCCAGATAACTCCTACAATGAGCAGTTCTTC.

Concerning this clonotype itself: Possible read error: a much larger clone is one base away. The chain combines TRBV27 with TRBJ2-7; no firm D call. V lost 6 bases, J lost 1 base, and 16 bases lay in between. Germline CDR1 and CDR2: MNHEY and SMNVEV (reference sequence). The CDR3 is 15 amino acids. The CDR3 protein is CASRVIRVGSYEQYF. The CDR3 bases are TGTGCCAGCAGGGTGATACGAGTAGGGTCCTACGAGCAGTACTTC.

The chain is built from TRBV6-1 and TRBJ2-5, with unresolved D. Trimming left V 2 bases short and J 5 bases short, with 12 bases between. The CDR3 has 14 amino acids. Per germline, CDR1 MNHNS and CDR2 SASEGT. Written as DNA, the CDR3 is TGTGCCAGCAGTGAATCGGCAGGTCGGGAGACCCAGTACTTC. Amino acid sequence: CASSESAGRETQYF.

At least ten counts were recorded for this clonotype. The V call is TRBV3-1, the J call TRBJ1-1; a possible D gene is TRBD1 (5 bases). This CDR3 is built from 15 residues. The germline CDR1 and CDR2 sequences are LGHDT and YNNKEL (reference sequence). The germline V and J ends were trimmed by 2 bases and 4 bases, with 14 bases remaining between them. The DNA for the CDR3 is TGTGCCAGCAGCCAAAGGCGGGGGATGGGCACTGAAGCTTTCTTT. Translated, it gives CASSQRRGMGTEAFF.

This clonotype was seen a handful of times. This chain uses TRBV28 with TRBJ2-5; tentative D call: TRBD2 (6 bases). CDR1 MDHEN and CDR2 SYDVKM come from the germline V gene. This CDR3 has 12 amino acids. Trimming shortened V by 7 bases and J by 7 bases, and 13 bases separated the two germline ends. In DNA, the CDR3 is TGTGCCAGCACGGAGGGCAGAGGGACCCAGTACTTC. Translating gives CASTEGRGTQYF.

This clonotype has ten or more counts. This rearrangement joins TRBV6-6 to TRBJ2-3; possibly TRBD2 for D (5 bases). Germline CDR1 and CDR2: MNHNY and SVGAGI (reference sequence). The CDR3 is made up of 14 amino acids. With 2 bases removed from V and 4 bases from J, the gap between germline ends came to 10 bases. The CDR3: CASSYGGWADTQYF. Written as DNA, the CDR3 is TGTGCCAGCAGTTACGGCGGGTGGGCAGATACGCAGTATTTT.

CDR3 sequence reads: CASGTSGDTPDTQYF. CDR3 DNA: TGTGCCAGCGGGACTAGCGGGGACACTCCAGATACGCAGTATTTT. The chain employs TRBV28 and TRBJ2-3; TRBD2 agrees at 13 bases. Germline CDR1 reads MDHEN; CDR2 reads SYDVKM. Trimming took 8 bases from V and 4 from J; bases not matched to a gene: 6. The CDR3 covers 15 residues.

The J gene is TRBJ2-7, the V gene TRBV2; D may correspond to TRBD1 or TRBD2 (5 bases each). CDR3 length: 14 amino acids. Germline lookup yields CDR1 SNHLY and CDR2 FYNNEI. V shed 0 bases and J shed 6 bases, with 12 bases lying between them. CDR3 coding DNA: TGTGCCAGCAGTGAAGCCCCCGGGACCTCCGAGCAGTACTTC. This gives the protein CASSEAPGTSEQYF.

The chain uses TRBV27 and TRBJ2-7; D gene ambiguous. The CDR3 loop spans 11 amino acids. Looked up from germline, CDR1 is MNHEY and CDR2 is SMNVEV (reference sequence). Trimming removed 5 bases at V and 7 bases at J, with 9 bases between. CDR3 amino acids: CASSHVGEQYF. Written as DNA, the CDR3 is TGTGCCAGCAGTCACGTCGGGGAGCAGTACTTC.

This clonotype was recorded many times. Its ends do not fully match the called genes, so a read error is possible. The chain combines TRBV7-2 with TRBJ1-5; TRBD1 is a possible D gene (6 bases). CDR1 is SGHTA, CDR2 FQGNSA, per germline. This CDR3 spans 15 amino acids. DNA for the CDR3: TGTGCCAGCAGCATAGCGGACAGCCAATATCAGCCCCAGCATTTT. As protein: CASSIADSQYQPQHF.

This clonotype was counted only a few times. The V call is TRBV19, the J call TRBJ2-1, with TRBD1 matching 9 bases. CDR3 length: 15 amino acids. The V and J ends lost 3 bases and 2 bases, in that order; junction bases with no gene match: 2. Germline V gene data show CDR1 as LNHDA and CDR2 as SQIVND (reference sequence). CDR3 residues: CASSMNRGPYNEQFF. The CDR3 DNA reads TGTGCCAGTAGTATGAACAGGGGGCCCTACAATGAGCAGTTCTTC. The variable domain in full, completed from reference TRBV19 and TRBJ2-1, reads DGGITQSPKYLFRKEGQNVTLSCEQNLNHDAMYWYRQDPGQGLRLIYYSQIVNDFQKGDIAEGYSVSREKKESFPLTVTSAQKNPTAFYLCASSMNRGPYNEQFFGPGTRLTVL.

The chain is built from TRBV4-3 and TRBJ2-1; 12 bases are a match to TRBD2. The V segment lost 1 base and the J segment 9 bases; nucleotides outside the gene matches: 4. This CDR3 is 15 amino acids long. Per germline, CDR1 LGHNA and CDR2 YSLEER. The CDR3 sequence: CASSQGLAGATEQFF. Written as DNA, the CDR3 is TGCGCCAGCAGCCAAGGACTAGCGGGAGCCACTGAGCAGTTCTTC.

This clonotype was seen ten or more times. The chain uses TRBV7-8 and TRBJ2-7; no clear D gene. The CDR3 totals 14 residues. Germline lookup yields CDR1 SGHVS and CDR2 FQNEAQ. V was shortened by 0 bases and J by 0 bases, with 6 bases between the two germline ends. This CDR3 is CASSLALRSYEQYF. Written as DNA, the CDR3 is TGTGCCAGCAGCTTAGCGCTCCGCTCCTACGAGCAGTACTTC.

In its sample, this clonotype was seen many times. The V and J genes are TRBV24-1 and TRBJ2-3; 9 nucleotides align to TRBD2. With V trimmed by 7 bases and J by 3 bases, 4 bases remained unmatched. The V gene's germline CDR1 is KGHDR and CDR2 SFDVKD. The CDR3 runs 14 residues. CDR3 sequence reads: CATRGLARTDTQYF. CDR3 nucleotides: TGTGCCACCAGGGGACTAGCAAGGACAGATACGCAGTATTTT.

In this sample, this clonotype turned up many times. The rearrangement links TRBV5-1 to TRBJ1-5; no definite D call. The CDR3 loop spans 14 amino acids. Germline assignment: CDR1 SGHRS and CDR2 YFSETQ. The V and J ends lost 0 bases and 5 bases respectively, with 9 bases between them. The CDR3: CASSLGSPDQPQHF. The CDR3 DNA sequence: TGCGCCAGCAGCTTGGGTAGCCCCGATCAGCCCCAGCATTTT. Filled out from reference TRBV5-1 and TRBJ1-5, the complete variable domain reads KAGVTQTPRYLIKTRGQQVTLSCSPISGHRSVSWYQQTPGQGLQFLFEYFSETQRNKGNFPGRFSGRQFSNSRSEMNVSTLELGDSALYLCASSLGSPDQPQHFGDGTRLSIL.

The table lists this clonotype with a few counts. The gene calls are TRBV2 and TRBJ1-2; D not resolved. The CDR3 has 14 residues. V lost 8 bases and J lost 8, with 21 bases in between. From germline, CDR1 is SNHLY and CDR2 FYNNEI. The CDR3 nucleotides read TGTGCCAGCCAATCCGCCTCGAGGGAAGGGGGCTACACCTTC. This codes for CASQSASREGGYTF.

This clonotype has ten or more counts. The chain couples TRBV29-1 to TRBJ2-1; the match to TRBD1 covers 7 bases. The CDR3 contains 11 residues. Germline CDR1 and CDR2: SQVTM and ANQGSEA. The J segment lost 15 bases and the V segment lost 6 bases, leaving 11 bases of the junction unmatched. This chain's CDR3 is CSVLTGKDPFF. CDR3 coding DNA: TGCAGCGTGCTGACAGGGAAGGATCCGTTCTTC.

The V call is TRBV2, the J call TRBJ2-3, with D uncertain. V gave up 0 bases and J gave up 3 bases, with 7 bases separating them. The germline V gene has CDR1 SNHLY and CDR2 FYNNEI. The CDR3 covers 14 residues. The CDR3 sequence is CASSEALGTDTQYF. CDR3 DNA sequence: TGTGCCAGCAGTGAAGCGCTTGGGACAGATACGCAGTATTTT.

Many counts were recorded for this clonotype. The J gene is TRBJ1-1, the V gene TRBV20-1; a possible D gene is TRBD1 (6 bases). Trimming left V 5 bases short and J 1 base short, with 17 bases between. There are 15 residues in the CDR3. In germline, CDR1 is DFQATT, CDR2 SNEGSKA (reference sequence). DNA of the CDR3: TGCAGTGCTGGGGGGCCTAGGTTGGAGAACACTGAAGCTTTCTTT. Its translation is CSAGGPRLENTEAFF.

In its sample, this clonotype was seen a few times. The chain employs TRBV25-1 and TRBJ1-1; D gene uncertain. The CDR3 totals 18 residues. Trimming shortened V by 1 base and J by 0 bases, and 18 bases separated the two germline ends. The germline gives CDR1 MGHDK, CDR2 SYGVNS. The CDR3 region is CASSESPGGLSLNTEAFF. The CDR3 region has the DNA TGTGCCAGCAGTGAATCTCCGGGAGGTTTAAGTTTGAACACTGAAGCTTTCTTT.

This clonotype was observed many times. This chain uses TRBV4-2 with TRBJ2-1; TRBD2 matches 12 bases. CDR3 size: 16 residues. From germline, CDR1 is LGHNA and CDR2 YNFKEQ. Trimming took 1 base from V and 5 from J; bases not matched to a gene: 3. The CDR3 coding sequence is TGTGCCAGCAGCCAAGCTGGACTAGCGGGGCACAATGAGCAGTTCTTC. It is translated as CASSQAGLAGHNEQFF.

In its sample, this clonotype was seen a few times. The chain joins TRBV28 to TRBJ1-5; no reliable D call. V was cut by 3 bases and J by 1 base, with 7 bases left in between. Per germline, CDR1 MDHEN and CDR2 SYDVKM. The CDR3 is 14 amino acids. CDR3 nucleotides: TGTGCCAGCAGTTTCTTTGGGAGCAATCAGCCCCAGCATTTT. Encoded protein: CASSFFGSNQPQHF.